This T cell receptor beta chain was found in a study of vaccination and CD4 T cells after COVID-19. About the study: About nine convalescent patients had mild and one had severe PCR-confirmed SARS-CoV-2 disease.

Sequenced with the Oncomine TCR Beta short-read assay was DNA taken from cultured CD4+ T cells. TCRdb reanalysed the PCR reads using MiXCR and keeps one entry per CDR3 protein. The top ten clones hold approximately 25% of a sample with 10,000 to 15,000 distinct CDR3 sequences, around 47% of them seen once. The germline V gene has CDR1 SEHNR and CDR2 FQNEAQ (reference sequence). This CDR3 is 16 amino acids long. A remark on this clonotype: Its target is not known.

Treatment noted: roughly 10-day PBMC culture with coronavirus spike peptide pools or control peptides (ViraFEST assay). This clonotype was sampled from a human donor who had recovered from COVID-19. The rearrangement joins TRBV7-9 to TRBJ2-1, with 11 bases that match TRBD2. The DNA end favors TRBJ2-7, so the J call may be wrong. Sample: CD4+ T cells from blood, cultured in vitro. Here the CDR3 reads CASSRGASGRPYEQYF. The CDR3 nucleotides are TGTGCCAGCAGCCGTGGGGCTAGCGGGAGGCCGTACGAGCAGTACTTC.